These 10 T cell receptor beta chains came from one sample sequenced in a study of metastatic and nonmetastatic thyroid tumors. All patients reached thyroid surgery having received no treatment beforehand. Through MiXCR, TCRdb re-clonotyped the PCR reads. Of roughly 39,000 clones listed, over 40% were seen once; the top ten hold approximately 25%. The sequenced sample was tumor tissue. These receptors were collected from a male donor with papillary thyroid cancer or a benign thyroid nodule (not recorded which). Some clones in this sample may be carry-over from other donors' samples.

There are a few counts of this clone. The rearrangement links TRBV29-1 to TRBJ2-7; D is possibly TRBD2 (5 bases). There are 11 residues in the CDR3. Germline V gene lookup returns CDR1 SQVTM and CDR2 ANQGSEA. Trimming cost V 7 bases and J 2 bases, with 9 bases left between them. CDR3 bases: TGCAGCGCGGGATACACCTACGAGCAGTACTTC. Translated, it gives CSAGYTYEQYF.

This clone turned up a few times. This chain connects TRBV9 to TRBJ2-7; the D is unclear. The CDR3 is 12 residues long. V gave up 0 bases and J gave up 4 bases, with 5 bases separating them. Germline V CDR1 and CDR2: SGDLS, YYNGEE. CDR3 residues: CASSVDGYEQYF. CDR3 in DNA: TGTGCCAGCAGCGTAGATGGATACGAGCAGTACTTC. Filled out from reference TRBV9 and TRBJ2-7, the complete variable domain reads DSGVTQTPKHLITATGQRVTLRCSPRSGDLSVYWYQQSLDQGLQFLIQYYNGEERAKGNILERFSAQQFPDLHSELNLSSLELGDSALYFCASSVDGYEQYFGPGTRLTVT.

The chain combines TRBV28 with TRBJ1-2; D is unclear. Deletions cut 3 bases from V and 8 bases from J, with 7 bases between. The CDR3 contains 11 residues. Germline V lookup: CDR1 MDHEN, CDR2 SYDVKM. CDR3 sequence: CASSFRGGYTF. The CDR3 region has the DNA TGTGCCAGCAGTTTTAGAGGAGGCTACACCTTC.

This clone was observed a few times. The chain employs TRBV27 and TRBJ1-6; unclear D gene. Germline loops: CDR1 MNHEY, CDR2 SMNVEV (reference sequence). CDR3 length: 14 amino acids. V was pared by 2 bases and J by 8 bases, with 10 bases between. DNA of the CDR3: TGTGCCAGCAGTTTACTGTACAGTGATTCACCCCTCCACTTT. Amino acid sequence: CASSLLYSDSPLHF.

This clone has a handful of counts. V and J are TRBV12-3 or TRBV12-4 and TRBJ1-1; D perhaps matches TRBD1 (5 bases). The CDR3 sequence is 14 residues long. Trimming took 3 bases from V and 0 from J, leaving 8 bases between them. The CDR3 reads CASSLTDLNTEAFF. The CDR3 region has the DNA TGTGCCAGCAGTTTGACAGACTTGAACACTGAAGCTTTCTTT.

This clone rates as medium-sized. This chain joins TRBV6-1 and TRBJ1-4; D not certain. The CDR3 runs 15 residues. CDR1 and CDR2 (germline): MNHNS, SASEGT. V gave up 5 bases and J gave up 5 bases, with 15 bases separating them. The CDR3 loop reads CASSRPNAPNEKLFF. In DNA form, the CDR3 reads TGTGCCAGCAGTCGACCAAATGCCCCGAATGAAAAACTGTTTTTT.

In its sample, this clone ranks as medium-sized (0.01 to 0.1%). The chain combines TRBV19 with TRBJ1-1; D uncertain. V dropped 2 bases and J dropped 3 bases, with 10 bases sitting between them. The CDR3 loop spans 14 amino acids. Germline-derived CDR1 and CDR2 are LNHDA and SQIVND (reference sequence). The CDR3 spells CASSIKIAHTEAFF. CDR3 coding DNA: TGTGCCAGTAGTATAAAGATCGCCCACACTGAAGCTTTCTTT.

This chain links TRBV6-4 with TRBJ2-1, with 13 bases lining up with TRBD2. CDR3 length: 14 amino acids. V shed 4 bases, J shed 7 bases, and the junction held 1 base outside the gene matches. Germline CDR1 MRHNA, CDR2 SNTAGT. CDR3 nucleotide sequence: TGTGCCAGCAGTGGGACTAGCGGGGGAAATGAGCAGTTCTTC. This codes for CASSGTSGGNEQFF.

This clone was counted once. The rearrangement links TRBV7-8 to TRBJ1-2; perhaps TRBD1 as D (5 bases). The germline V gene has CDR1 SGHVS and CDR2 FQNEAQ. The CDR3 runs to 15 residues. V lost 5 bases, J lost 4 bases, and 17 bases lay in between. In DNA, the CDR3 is TGTGCCAGCAGCCCCCGCATGCAGGGTGCCTATGGCTACACCTTC. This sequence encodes CASSPRMQGAYGYTF.

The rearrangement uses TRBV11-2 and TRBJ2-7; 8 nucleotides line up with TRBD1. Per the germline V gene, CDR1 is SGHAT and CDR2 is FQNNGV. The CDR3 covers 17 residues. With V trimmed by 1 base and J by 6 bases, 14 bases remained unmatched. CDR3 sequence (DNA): TGTGCCAGCAGCTTAGTGGGGCCAGGGGGCTCCTCGATCGAGCAGTACTTC. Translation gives CASSLVGPGGSSIEQYF.